One sample yielded the 26 T cell receptor beta chains listed below, sequenced in a study of T cells in Graves' hyperthyroidism and ophthalmopathy. The investigators amplified TCR beta CDR3 regions from RNA transcripts. The primer set for the first-round RT-PCR of the TCR CDR3 was HTBI. TCRdb re-called the multiplex PCR reads through MiXCR, storing one row per CDR3 protein. The table records fewer than 350,000 distinct CDR3 sequences, around a fifth of them present only once. Sequenced: blood. These receptor sequences come from a man aged 50 to 60 with Graves' ophthalmopathy.

The chain links TRBV20-1 to TRBJ2-7, with D perhaps TRBD2 (6 bases). Trimming cost V 4 bases and J 3 bases, with 19 bases left between them. CDR1 and CDR2 (germline): DFQATT, SNEGSKA (reference sequence). The CDR3 spans 15 residues. CDR3 DNA: TGCAGTGCTATCTCTCTTTCCCAGCGGGTCTACGAGCAGTACTTC. It is translated as CSAISLSQRVYEQYF.

This clonotype was seen many times. The chain combines TRBV2 with TRBJ2-1; 11 bases align to TRBD1. Germline lookup yields CDR1 SNHLY and CDR2 FYNNEI. The CDR3 runs to 15 residues. The trim removed 4 bases at V and 7 bases at J, leaving 6 bases unmatched. The CDR3 DNA reads as TGTGCCAGCAGTGGGACAGGGGGCGCCAGAAATGAGCAGTTCTTC. Amino acid sequence: CASSGTGGARNEQFF. The full variable domain, its missing parts supplied by reference TRBV2 and TRBJ2-1, is EPEVTQTPSHQVTQMGQEVILRCVPISNHLYFYWYRQILGQKVEFLVSFYNNEISEKSEIFDDQFSVERPDGSNFTLKIRSTKLEDSAMYFCASSGTGGARNEQFFGPGTRLTVL.

The CDR3 nucleotides are TGTGCCAGCAGCTCCGTAGCGGGACAAGAGACCCAGTACTTC. Amino acid sequence: CASSSVAGQETQYF. The chain joins TRBV9 to TRBJ2-5; 8 nucleotides align to TRBD2. V trimming: 4 bases; J trimming: 2 bases; junction bases outside the gene matches: 4. The CDR3 covers 14 residues. The germline V gene has CDR1 SGDLS and CDR2 YYNGEE.

The chain recombines TRBV18 with TRBJ1-1; D remains unclear. The germline CDR1 and CDR2 sequences are KGHSH and LQKENI. This CDR3 spans 13 amino acids. V lost 6 bases, J lost 7 bases, and 15 bases lay in between. The CDR3 reads CASSAGRVGEAFF. DNA for the CDR3: TGTGCCAGCTCCGCCGGACGGGTCGGTGAAGCTTTCTTT.

This clonotype came up a few times. The chain joins TRBV6-5 to TRBJ2-7, with D unclear. Deletions cut 3 bases from V and 3 bases from J, with 12 bases between. This CDR3 has 14 residues. Germline V gene sequence: CDR1 MNHEY, CDR2 SVGAGI. Written as DNA, the CDR3 is TGTGCCAGCAGTTATATGTCCAGAGACTACGAGCAGTACTTC. Amino acid sequence: CASSYMSRDYEQYF.

The rearrangement joins TRBV10-3 to TRBJ1-3, with TRBD1 as a possible D gene (5 bases). Trimming took 9 bases from V and 0 from J, leaving 15 bases between them. The germline CDR1 and CDR2 sequences are ENHRY and SYGVKD. The CDR3 is 15 residues long. The CDR3 DNA is TGTGCCATGGAGTCCGAGGACAACTCTGGAAACACCATATATTTT. As protein: CAMESEDNSGNTIYF.

The genes are TRBV11-1 and TRBJ1-1; 9 bases are shared with TRBD1. V lost 5 bases, J lost 5 bases, and 9 bases stayed unmatched. This CDR3 comprises 15 residues. Germline V gives CDR1 SGHAT, CDR2 FQDESV (reference sequence). The chain's CDR3 is CASSPTTGGSTEAFF. The CDR3 region has the DNA TGTGCCAGCAGCCCGACTACAGGGGGCAGTACTGAAGCTTTCTTT.

The genes are TRBV25-1 and TRBJ2-7; 10 nucleotides align to TRBD1. The CDR3 covers 13 residues. The trim removed 6 bases at V and 3 bases at J, leaving 2 bases unmatched. From germline, CDR1 is MGHDK and CDR2 SYGVNS. DNA for the CDR3: TGTGCCAGCAGGCGGACAGGGGGCTACGAGCAGTACTTC. Protein product: CASRRTGGYEQYF.

This sequence joins TRBV9 and TRBJ2-3; possible D gene TRBD1, 6 bases. The CDR3 is made up of 17 amino acids. Germline V gene data show CDR1 as SGDLS and CDR2 as YYNGEE. The V and J ends lost 1 base and 1 base respectively, with 16 bases between them. The CDR3 loop is CASSVNLLGGGTDTQYF. Here the CDR3 DNA reads TGTGCCAGCAGCGTAAACCTCCTAGGGGGTGGCACAGATACGCAGTATTTT.

This clonotype was recorded many times. The gene calls are TRBV5-5 and TRBJ2-7, with D tentatively TRBD1 (6 bases). The CDR3 length is 15 residues. Per germline, CDR1 SGHKS and CDR2 YYEKEE (reference sequence). V was trimmed by 3 bases and J by 0 bases, leaving 13 bases between them. The CDR3: CASSYTGFGSYEQYF. CDR3 nucleotide sequence: TGTGCCAGCAGCTATACAGGGTTTGGCTCCTACGAGCAGTACTTC.

This clonotype was seen a few times. This chain uses TRBV5-1 with TRBJ2-7; the D call may be TRBD1 or TRBD2 (5 bases each). Germline V CDR1 and CDR2: SGHRS, YFSETQ. There are 14 residues in the CDR3. Deletions cut 2 bases from V and 1 base from J, with 10 bases between. The CDR3 nucleotides read TGCGCCAGCAGCTTCCTTGAGGGGTCCTACGAGCAGTACTTC. It codes for CASSFLEGSYEQYF.

The genes are TRBV6-5 and TRBJ2-7; D possibly corresponds to TRBD2 (5 bases). The CDR3 has 13 amino acids. Germline CDR1 MNHEY, CDR2 SVGAGI. Trimming took 2 bases from V and 3 from J, leaving 8 bases between them. CDR3 amino acids: CASSYRRDYEQYF. The DNA of the CDR3 is TGTGCCAGCAGTTACCGCCGGGACTACGAGCAGTACTTC.

There are many counts of this clonotype. The genes are TRBV12-3 or TRBV12-4 and TRBJ2-3, with D uncertain. Trimming removed 6 bases from V and 2 bases from J, with 3 bases in between. This CDR3 is built from 11 residues. The CDR3 reads CASSLTDTQYF. CDR3 DNA: TGTGCCAGCAGCCTCACAGATACGCAGTATTTT.

In its sample, this clonotype was seen once. A junction end diverges from the germline sequence, so it may reflect a read error. The chain joins TRBV6-2 or TRBV6-3 to TRBJ2-7; D gene uncertain. From germline, CDR1 is MNHEY and CDR2 SVGEGT. The CDR3 runs to 14 residues. DNA of the CDR3: TGTGCCAGCAGTTACTTGGGCGAAGCCCCCGAGCAGTGCTTC. Translating gives CASSYLGEAPEQCF.

This clonotype appeared many times. V gene TRBV30 combines with J gene TRBJ1-1, with 9 bases lining up with TRBD1. Trimming removed 5 bases from V and 8 bases from J; junction bases left unmatched: 0. CDR1 is GTSNPN, CDR2 SVGIG, per germline (reference sequence). The CDR3 contains 10 residues. The CDR3 reads CAWGTGEAFF. Here the CDR3 DNA reads TGTGCCTGGGGGACAGGGGAAGCTTTCTTT.

This clonotype was counted only a few times. The chain joins TRBV12-3 or TRBV12-4 to TRBJ2-2, with TRBD2 matching 8 bases. The CDR3 loop spans 15 amino acids. V lost 6 bases to trimming and J lost 0 bases; unmatched junction nucleotides: 3. CDR3 sequence (DNA): TGTGCCAGCAGCCGAGCGGGAGCGAACACCGGGGAGCTGTTTTTT. Protein sequence: CASSRAGANTGELFF.

In this sample, this clonotype turned up a few times. The chain carries TRBV30 and TRBJ1-3; D is unresolved. The germline V gene has CDR1 GTSNPN and CDR2 SVGIG (reference sequence). V lost 3 bases to trimming and J lost 0 bases, with 3 bases between them. This CDR3 is built from 12 residues. The CDR3 protein is CAWSLSGNTIYF. CDR3 DNA sequence: TGTGCCTGGAGCCTCTCTGGAAACACCATATATTTT.

This clonotype has a count of ten or more. The chain has TRBV5-1 and TRBJ2-5, with 11 positions matching TRBD1. Germline-derived CDR1 and CDR2 are SGHRS and YFSETQ. V lost 4 bases, J lost 5 bases, and 7 bases stayed unmatched. The CDR3 runs 15 residues. The CDR3 DNA sequence: TGCGCCAGCAGCAGGGGACAGGGGGTTTCTGAGACCCAGTACTTC. Amino acids: CASSRGQGVSETQYF.

V gene TRBV7-9 combines with J gene TRBJ2-7; TRBD2 aligns across 8 bases. V shed 4 bases and J 5 bases; nucleotides not matched to a gene: 7. The CDR3 runs 14 residues. Germline V CDR1 and CDR2: SEHNR, FQNEAQ (reference sequence). The CDR3 loop reads CASSSGGGYDEQYF. The CDR3 DNA reads TGTGCCAGCAGCTCCGGGGGGGGATACGACGAGCAGTACTTC.

This clonotype was counted between two and nine times. In DNA, the CDR3 is TGTGCCATCGGGGGGGAGGCCGGTAATGAGCAGTTCTTC. Amino acids: CAIGGEAGNEQFF. V gene TRBV10-3 combines with J gene TRBJ2-1; 7 nucleotides match TRBD2. V lost 8 bases to trimming and J lost 7 bases; unmatched junction nucleotides: 8. Germline V gives CDR1 ENHRY, CDR2 SYGVKD. The CDR3 is 13 residues long.

The chain joins TRBV27 to TRBJ1-6, with TRBD1 matching over 7 bases. The CDR3 contains 15 residues. Per germline, CDR1 MNHEY and CDR2 SMNVEV (reference sequence). Unmatched junction bases numbered 1, after V lost 0 bases and J lost 5 bases. CDR3 protein: CASSLSTGDNSPLHF. In DNA, the CDR3 is TGTGCCAGCAGTTTATCTACAGGGGATAATTCACCCCTCCACTTT.

This clonotype was observed many times. This chain uses TRBV5-1 with TRBJ2-7, with 10 bases identical to TRBD2. CDR3 length: 18 residues. The junction had 9 bases not matched to a gene; V was cut back by 0 bases and J by 0 bases. Per germline, CDR1 SGHRS and CDR2 YFSETQ. Written as DNA, the CDR3 is TGCGCCAGCAGCTTGGGTCTCCTAGCGGGAGCCCACTCCTACGAGCAGTACTTC. Protein sequence: CASSLGLLAGAHSYEQYF.

Here the CDR3 reads CASRPTGFYGYTF. The CDR3 DNA is TGTGCCAGCAGGCCGACAGGGTTCTATGGCTACACCTTC. The rearrangement joins TRBV6-1 to TRBJ1-2; 7 bases fit TRBD1. CDR3 size: 13 residues. Trimming took 6 bases from V and 4 from J; bases not matched to a gene: 5. CDR1 is MNHNS and CDR2 is SASEGT in the germline V gene.

The chain employs TRBV27 and TRBJ2-6; D ambiguous. The CDR3 consists of 13 residues. V lost 4 bases and J 6 bases, leaving 7 bases between the germline ends. Looked up from germline, CDR1 is MNHEY and CDR2 is SMNVEV (reference sequence). The CDR3 is CASSSSAANVLTF. For the CDR3, the DNA is TGTGCCAGCAGTTCCAGTGCGGCCAACGTCCTGACTTTC.

Only a few counts were recorded for this clonotype. The rearrangement uses TRBV6-1 and TRBJ1-1; the D gene is possibly TRBD1 (6 bases). The CDR3 sequence is 15 residues long. The V gene's germline CDR1 is MNHNS and CDR2 SASEGT. V lost 1 base, J lost 2 bases, and 11 bases lay in between. The CDR3 region is CASSEGTDSNTEAFF. DNA for the CDR3: TGTGCCAGCAGTGAAGGGACAGACTCTAACACTGAAGCTTTCTTT.

This clonotype has a handful of counts. The V call is TRBV15, the J call TRBJ1-6; D unresolved. Germline-derived CDR1 and CDR2 are LNHNV and YYDKDF (reference sequence). The V end was cut by 4 bases, the J end by 5 bases, with 12 bases between. The CDR3 consists of 15 residues. CDR3: CATSKEPTDNSPLHF. CDR3 in DNA: TGTGCCACCAGCAAAGAACCTACGGATAATTCACCCCTCCACTTT. The whole variable domain, remainder taken from reference TRBV15 and TRBJ1-6, is DAMVIQNPRYQVTQFGKPVTLSCSQTLNHNVMYWYQQKSSQAPKLLFHYYDKDFNNEADTPDNFQSRRPNTSFCFLDIRSPGLGDTAMYLCATSKEPTDNSPLHFGNGTRLTVT.